This T cell receptor (beta chain) originates from a study of human T cells and chemical hapten exposure. Study details: Across its approximately 25 weeks, the study gave patients weekly diphenylcyclopropenone doses to the scalp.

General study findings and limits: While controls formed fewer of them, expanded TCRs formed significantly more large CDR3 similarity clusters. The number of TCRs over 1 in 1000 frequency stayed unchanged after DPC.

This CDR3 region has 14 residues. Germline CDR1 and CDR2: KGHSH and LQKENI. V was shortened by 6 bases and J by 2 bases, with 13 bases between the two germline ends. TCRdb ran MiXCR on the RACE reads and lists one entry per CDR3 protein. The repertoire holds about 69,000 distinct CDR3 sequences, with 32% as singletons. Comments on this clonotype: Its target is unknown.

This sample's time point: patch test 1, 2 weeks after DPC sensitization. Treatment in this sample: therapeutic diphenylcyclopropenone sensitization with weekly scalp DPC. The drawing of blood occurred before each patch test was applied. Sequences were derived from whole blood, sampled in connection with sensitization to the hapten diphenylcyclopropenone (DPC). The sequence was collected from a man aged 35-49 years with alopecia areata. Some clones in this sample may be carry-over from other donors' samples. The V gene is TRBV18, the J gene TRBJ1-1, with D perhaps matching TRBD1 (6 bases). The CDR3 protein is CASSRGGVNTEAFF. The CDR3 region has the DNA TGTGCCAGCTCCAGGGGCGGGGTTAACACTGAAGCTTTCTTT. The whole variable domain, remainder taken from reference TRBV18 and TRBJ1-1, is NAGVMQNPRHLVRRRGQEARLRCSPMKGHSHVYWYRQLPEEGLKFMVYLQKENIIDESGMPKERFSAEFPKEGPSILRIQQVVRGDSAAYFCASSRGGVNTEAFFGQGTRLTVV.